This TCR beta chain was identified during a study of quantifying T cell responses using KT2 cells (dated by TCRdb to about 2017). About the investigation overall: RNA was DNase-treated and reverse transcribed with TCR alpha and beta constant-region primers, mostly using SuperScript III. Under optimum conditions, the efficiency of the T4 ligation step was estimated to be more than 9.5%. To avoid over-amplification, PCR2 was carried out as a SYBR Green qPCR and halted once a predetermined fluorescence threshold was reached.

Overall study results and their limits: The numbers of KT2 alpha and beta sequences increased linearly with the number of input KT2 cells across several orders of magnitude. KT2 sequences were detected down to the lowest spike-in tested, which was about one KT2 cell per 100,000 PBMC. Detection of KT2 sequences showed saturation at very high KT2 spike-in numbers. This TCR sequencing study did not compare the pipeline side by side with other TCR sequencing techniques.

To test the sensitivity and accuracy of the pipeline, known numbers of KT2, a T cell clone whose TCR had already been sequenced, were spiked into unfractionated PBMC. A range of KT2-to-PBMC ratios was generated by mixing KT2 cells with a fixed number of PBMC. The table lists this clonotype with a few counts. The target of this receptor is not known. Base-call qualities are not available, and no considerably larger clone is one nucleotide away. The library was obtained by UMI-ligation and nested PCR. Using T4 RNA ligase 1, a single-stranded oligonucleotide bearing the Illumina SP2 sequence plus a UMI was ligated onto the 3' end of the cDNA. PCR1 was run for roughly 4 cycles (98 degrees C for 15 s, 69 degrees C for 30 s, 72 degrees C for 40 s), and an equimolar mix of RC1.1 and RC1.2, covering TRBC1 and TRBC2, was used as the beta primer. Starting at PCR2, TCR alpha and beta chains were handled separately, and sample indices and Illumina adaptors were added. Placed after an 8-base spacer, the UMI was made up of 12 random nucleotides arranged as two hexamers with a spacer between them. Sequencing was done on an Illumina MiSeq using v2 2x251 paired-end chemistry, usually with around 12 samples per run. PhiX DNA at roughly 4.5-7% was added to each sequencing library to increase diversity. The authors' analysis ran thus. The raw reads were converted into FASTQ with bcl2fastq and then demultiplexed by dual indices with Demultiplexor. V and J genes were assigned by Decombinator through tag matching, with a single base-pair mismatch being allowed. UMIs were used by Collapsinator to correct both sequencing errors and frequency errors caused by PCR heterogeneity. Decombinator identifiers were converted to nucleotide sequence by CDR3Translator, the sequences were translated to amino acids, and CDR3 was extracted using C- and N-terminal motifs. Each distinct KT2 TCR was counted as a cluster of KT2 sequences sharing one unique molecular identifier. TCRdb trimmed the raw reads at Q25, called clones with MiXCR and kept productive beta chains. CDR3 protein sequences are deduplicated, and each keeps its most common genes and DNA. Here the V and J calls rest on TCRdb's processing, not on the authors' analysis. In all, the sample holds under 35,000 distinct CDR3 sequences, and about 9.4% of those were seen once. Of the sample, about 9.9% is held by the ten largest clones.

The source of this sequence is a human donor. Material: PBMCs spiked with cells of the T cell clone KT2.

The CDR3 region: CASSPGDTSNQPQHF. The nucleotide sequence reads TGTGCCAGCAGCCCAGGCGACACTAGCAATCAGCCCCAGCATTTT. Recombination connected TRBV3-1 to TRBJ1-5, with no D gene named confidently. The CDR3 numbers 15 residues from cysteine through phenylalanine. Only the CDR3 part of the read is kept: 45 bases, read in frame from the first base. The germline V gene (reference sequence) yields LGHDT for CDR1 and YNNKEL for CDR2. V was cut back by 4 bases and J by 0 bases, leaving a gap of 10 bases between them.